This entry lists 29 T cell receptor beta chains sequenced from one sample in a study of T cells in Graves' hyperthyroidism and ophthalmopathy. What was amplified from RNA transcripts were TCR beta CDR3 regions. A first-round RT-PCR of the TCR CDR3 used the HTBI primer set. TCRdb re-called the multiplex PCR reads with MiXCR, one entry per CDR3 protein. Among under 650,000 distinct CDR3 sequences listed, around 15% were seen once. The sequenced sample consisted of blood. These receptors came from a woman aged 30 to 39 with Graves' hyperthyroidism.

This clonotype appeared many times. J is TRBJ1-2 and V is TRBV12-3 or TRBV12-4, with TRBD1 identical over 8 bases. V was clipped by 5 bases and J by 4 bases; unmatched bases: 9. This CDR3 is 15 amino acids long. CDR3 region: CASSGGTGRGYGYTF. In DNA form, the CDR3 reads TGTGCCAGCAGTGGAGGGACAGGACGGGGCTATGGCTACACCTTC.

This clonotype has just a few counts. The genes are TRBV6-1 and TRBJ2-3; no clear D. The CDR3 runs 13 residues. The V gene's germline CDR1 is MNHNS and CDR2 SASEGT. Deletions cut 3 bases from V and 0 bases from J, with 4 bases between. Here the CDR3 DNA reads TGTGCCAGCAGTGACTATAGCACAGATACGCAGTATTTT. It yields the protein CASSDYSTDTQYF.

This clonotype was recorded many times. CDR3 loop: CSASLAGSYEQYF. CDR3 nucleotide sequence: TGCAGTGCCTCCCTGGCGGGCTCCTACGAGCAGTACTTC. The chain joins TRBV20-1 to TRBJ2-7, with D maybe TRBD2 (5 bases). The germline V and J ends were trimmed by 6 bases and 0 bases, with 12 bases remaining between them. The CDR3 runs to 13 residues. Germline V gene lookup returns CDR1 DFQATT and CDR2 SNEGSKA (reference sequence).

Ten or more counts support this clonotype. This chain uses TRBV2 with TRBJ2-3, with a tentative D call TRBD2 (6 bases). The germline gives CDR1 SNHLY, CDR2 FYNNEI. Trimming removed 8 bases from V and 6 bases from J, with 15 bases in between. The CDR3 covers 13 residues. The DNA for the CDR3 is TGTGCCAGCGGTTCGGGAGAAGCGGATACGCAGTATTTT. Translation gives CASGSGEADTQYF.

This clonotype was recorded many times. The chain has TRBV30 and TRBJ2-3, with 8 positions matching TRBD1. The CDR3 loop spans 15 amino acids. The germline CDR1 and CDR2 sequences are GTSNPN and SVGIG (reference sequence). V was pared by 2 bases and J by 3 bases, with 7 bases of the junction left unmatched. The CDR3 coding sequence is TGTGCCTGGAGTTGGACAGGGAGTGTAACAGATACGCAGTATTTT. Amino acids: CAWSWTGSVTDTQYF.

This clonotype was recorded many times. This sequence joins TRBV28 and TRBJ2-2; perhaps TRBD2 as D (5 bases). CDR1 and CDR2 from the germline V gene are MDHEN and SYDVKM. The V gene lost 7 bases and the J gene lost 1 base, with 7 bases spanning the gap. This CDR3 comprises 13 residues. For the CDR3, the DNA is TGTGCCAGCACTGAGGGGAACACCGGGGAGCTGTTTTTT. Its protein is CASTEGNTGELFF.

This clonotype was observed many times. The genes are TRBV12-5 and TRBJ1-2; perhaps TRBD1 as D (5 bases). Germline V gene lookup returns CDR1 LGHNT and CDR2 FRNRAP. The CDR3 extends over 15 amino acids. With 0 bases removed from V and 5 bases from J, the gap between germline ends came to 13 bases. The CDR3 DNA follows: TGTGCTAGTGGTTTGGTACTCCCAGGGATATATGGCTACACCTTC. It translates to CASGLVLPGIYGYTF.

In the case of this clonotype: A clone one base away is much larger, so this may be a read error. This chain joins TRBV7-2 and TRBJ2-1; 7 bases agree with TRBD2. This CDR3 has 13 amino acids. Germline CDR1 and CDR2: SGHTA and FQGNSA. CDR3 amino acids: CAISLVVSSGEFF. CDR3 sequence (DNA): TGTGCCATCAGCTTAGTAGTCTCTAGCGGAGAGTTCTTC.

This sequence joins TRBV19 and TRBJ1-2, with D possibly being TRBD1 (6 bases). The germline V gene has CDR1 LNHDA and CDR2 SQIVND (reference sequence). The CDR3 sequence is 13 residues long. V lost 4 bases, J lost 3 bases, and 9 bases lay in between. Written as DNA, the CDR3 is TGTGCCAGTAGTACCGGGACACACTATGGCTACACCTTC. The encoded protein is CASSTGTHYGYTF.

This clonotype was seen at least ten times. The CDR3 here is CASSFSYYGYTF. CDR3 nucleotide sequence: TGTGCCAGCAGTTTTAGTTACTATGGCTACACCTTC. The chain employs TRBV28 and TRBJ1-2; no reliable D call. The CDR3 totals 12 residues. Germline V gives CDR1 MDHEN, CDR2 SYDVKM. The V and J ends lost 3 bases and 3 bases respectively, with 5 bases between them.

The chain has TRBV6-1 and TRBJ1-1; no clear D. The V end lost 6 bases, the J end lost 6 bases, and 17 bases lay between the germline ends. CDR3 length equals 14 residues. Germline loops: CDR1 MNHNS, CDR2 SASEGT. This CDR3 is CASRGRRHPSEAFF. CDR3 bases: TGTGCCAGCAGGGGTCGGAGACACCCCTCTGAAGCTTTCTTT.

This clonotype was seen ten or more times. V is TRBV11-2 and J is TRBJ1-1; D remains ambiguous. Germline CDR1 and CDR2: SGHAT and FQNNGV. V lost 1 base to trimming and J lost 0 bases, with 6 bases between them. The CDR3 runs to 14 residues. Written as DNA, the CDR3 is TGTGCCAGCAGCTTAGTCGGACTGAACACTGAAGCTTTCTTT. This gives the protein CASSLVGLNTEAFF. Filled out from reference TRBV11-2 and TRBJ1-1, the complete variable domain reads EAGVAQSPRYKIIEKRQSVAFWCNPISGHATLYWYQQILGQGPKLLIQFQNNGVVDDSQLPKDRFSAERLKGVDSTLKIQPAKLEDSAVYLCASSLVGLNTEAFFGQGTRLTVV.

This clonotype was counted at least ten times. This rearrangement joins TRBV6-1 to TRBJ1-1, with D uncertain. CDR1 is MNHNS, CDR2 SASEGT, per germline. The CDR3 spans 13 residues. Trimming shortened V by 6 bases and J by 3 bases, and 11 bases separated the two germline ends. Here the CDR3 DNA reads TGTGCCAGCAGAGCGACAATAGACACTGAAGCTTTCTTT. Translated: CASRATIDTEAFF.

Concerning this clonotype: This may come from a read error, since a much larger clone is one base off. The chain recombines TRBV30 with TRBJ2-7, with TRBD2 matching over 7 bases. V trimming: 7 bases; J trimming: 0 bases; junction bases outside the gene matches: 6. CDR3 length: 13 amino acids. The germline V gene has CDR1 GTSNPN and CDR2 SVGIG (reference sequence). CDR3 protein: CASYIAGSYEQYF. In nucleotides, the CDR3 is TGTGCCTCTTACATAGCGGGCTCCTACGAGCAGTACTTC.

This clonotype was detected many times. The CDR3 nucleotides are TGTGCCATCGAGCGGGACTCCACCGGGGAGCTGTTTTTT. Translation gives CAIERDSTGELFF. The chain carries TRBV6-1 and TRBJ2-2, with 7 bases that match TRBD2. V gave up 10 bases and J gave up 4 bases; unmatched junction bases: 6. CDR3 length: 13 amino acids. Germline values: CDR1 MNHNS, CDR2 SASEGT.

This clonotype was recorded at least ten times. J is TRBJ2-5 and V is TRBV7-9, with a weak D call TRBD2 (5 bases). The length of the CDR3 is 14 residues. The V gene lost 4 bases and the J gene lost 7 bases, with 16 bases spanning the gap. CDR1 SEHNR and CDR2 FQNEAQ come from the germline V gene (reference sequence). CDR3 protein: CASSSSFQAGTQYF. The DNA of the CDR3 is TGTGCCAGCAGCTCAAGTTTCCAGGCGGGGACCCAGTACTTC.

The V gene is TRBV9, the J gene TRBJ2-4; 7 bases match TRBD1. The CDR3 has 14 residues. The ends lost 3 bases at V and 9 bases at J; junction bases unmatched: 9. Per germline, CDR1 SGDLS and CDR2 YYNGEE. The CDR3 DNA follows: TGTGCCAGCAGCGAGGGACAGATGAATAGCATTCAGTACTTC. It encodes CASSEGQMNSIQYF.

This clonotype was counted only a few times. V is TRBV15 and J is TRBJ2-3; 11 bases are shared with TRBD2. The CDR3 is made up of 16 amino acids. Per germline, CDR1 LNHNV and CDR2 YYDKDF (reference sequence). V lost 0 bases, J lost 2 bases, and 1 base stayed unmatched. CDR3 in amino acids: CATSRELAGATDTQYF. In DNA, the CDR3 is TGTGCCACCAGCAGAGAACTAGCGGGAGCCACAGATACGCAGTATTTT.

This clonotype has just a few counts. V gene TRBV9 combines with J gene TRBJ2-5; 11 nucleotides agree with TRBD2. Germline lookup yields CDR1 SGDLS and CDR2 YYNGEE. The CDR3 is made up of 16 amino acids. V dropped 0 bases and J dropped 5; count of bases not matched to a gene: 6. The CDR3 here is CASSVVASGRPETQYF. The CDR3 DNA sequence: TGTGCCAGCAGCGTAGTGGCTAGCGGGAGGCCCGAGACCCAGTACTTC.

This clonotype was detected many times. This chain uses TRBV28 with TRBJ2-3; TRBD1 matches 7 bases. CDR3 size: 12 residues. J lost 9 bases, V lost 3 bases, and 3 bases had no gene match. Looked up from germline, CDR1 is MDHEN and CDR2 is SYDVKM. The CDR3 DNA is TGTGCCAGCAGTTTTACAGGGGACACGCAGTATTTT. This codes for CASSFTGDTQYF.

Ten or more counts support this clonotype. The rearrangement joins TRBV28 to TRBJ2-7; the match to TRBD1 covers 8 bases. The CDR3 length is 16 residues. The junction had 9 bases not matched to a gene; V was cut back by 5 bases and J by 0 bases. Germline values: CDR1 MDHEN, CDR2 SYDVKM. Written as DNA, the CDR3 is TGTGCCAGCAGTATCACAGGACAGGGATTCTCCTACGAGCAGTACTTC. It translates to CASSITGQGFSYEQYF.

This clonotype showed up many times. The chain has TRBV20-1 and TRBJ2-7; D possibly corresponds to TRBD2 (5 bases). Germline V gene data show CDR1 as DFQATT and CDR2 as SNEGSKA (reference sequence). Between the trimmed V and J ends, which lost 0 bases and 4 bases, there was a span of 13 bases. This CDR3 is built from 14 residues. CDR3 coding DNA: TGCAGTGCTAGAGATCCAGCGGAGATATACGAGCAGTACTTC. Translated: CSARDPAEIYEQYF.

This chain uses TRBV6-2 or TRBV6-3 with TRBJ2-3; TRBD2 agrees at 9 bases. CDR1 and CDR2 (germline): MNHEY, SVGEGT. Trimming cost V 2 bases and J 0 bases; bases outside gene matches: 3. CDR3 length equals 16 residues. This chain's CDR3 is CASSYTTSGSTDTQYF. The CDR3 DNA is TGTGCCAGCAGTTACACTACTAGCGGGAGCACAGATACGCAGTATTTT.

This clonotype was counted many times. The chain uses TRBV30 and TRBJ2-1; no clear D. The CDR3 sequence is 10 residues long. CDR1 GTSNPN and CDR2 SVGIG come from the germline V gene (reference sequence). V was clipped by 8 bases and J by 5 bases, with 7 bases between them. DNA for the CDR3: TGTGCCGGCGGTCACAATGAGCAGTTCTTC. It yields the protein CAGGHNEQFF.

This clonotype was picked up many times. The chain joins TRBV12-3 or TRBV12-4 to TRBJ2-5, with TRBD2 matching over 8 bases. The CDR3 is made up of 17 amino acids. V was clipped by 1 base and J by 2 bases; unmatched bases: 9. Here the CDR3 DNA reads TGTGCCAGCAGTTTAGGTCGAGCTAGCGGGTTACAAGAGACCCAGTACTTC. Translation: CASSLGRASGLQETQYF.

The CDR3 nucleotides are TGTGCCAGTAGTATATACAGCCCAAATGAGCAGTTCTTC. This translates into CASSIYSPNEQFF. V is TRBV19 and J is TRBJ2-1; no firm D call. V was cut by 2 bases and J by 7 bases, with 9 bases left in between. The CDR3 totals 13 residues. Germline CDR1 reads LNHDA; CDR2 reads SQIVND (reference sequence).

The chain joins TRBV5-6 to TRBJ2-7; no clear D gene. Germline loops: CDR1 SGHDT, CDR2 YYEEEE. The germline V and J ends were trimmed by 1 base and 3 bases, with 8 bases remaining between them. This CDR3 region has 13 residues. This chain's CDR3 is CASSLSGYYEQYF. DNA for the CDR3: TGTGCCAGCAGCTTGTCCGGGTACTACGAGCAGTACTTC.

The gene calls are TRBV27 and TRBJ2-7; D possibly corresponds to TRBD1 (5 bases). Per germline, CDR1 MNHEY and CDR2 SMNVEV (reference sequence). The CDR3 is 16 residues long. V was cut by 3 bases and J by 4 bases, with 19 bases left in between. The CDR3 nucleotides are TGTGCCAGCAGTTTCTTGGCCCTCCGGACACTATACGAGCAGTACTTC. The encoded protein is CASSFLALRTLYEQYF.

This clonotype was seen a few times. The chain carries TRBV19 and TRBJ2-3; 7 bases line up with TRBD2. The J segment lost 1 base and the V segment lost 8 bases, leaving 27 bases of the junction unmatched. In germline, CDR1 is LNHDA, CDR2 SQIVND (reference sequence). There are 21 residues in the CDR3. The CDR3 DNA follows: TGTGCCAGTCCCGTTCTTTCACCGGGACGGACTAGGGTTAGCGGCACAGATACGCAGTATTTT. Translated: CASPVLSPGRTRVSGTDTQYF.